This entry lists 22 T cell receptor beta chains sequenced from one sample in a study of shared clonotypes between healthy human individuals. TCRdb's table, derived via immunoSEQ multiplex PCR, lists solely in-frame clones and lacks some. In the table there are some 1,600,000 clones, around 98% of which are singletons. Sample: naive CD4+ T cells sorted from blood. This sample's subset: CD45RA+ positively selected. The source is a man between 25 and 39 years old in good health.

This clone was detected only once. The V and J genes are TRBV19 and TRBJ1-2; D is perhaps TRBD1 (6 bases). The V end was cut by 2 bases, the J end by 6 bases, with 16 bases between. Germline V gene lookup returns CDR1 LNHDA and CDR2 SQIVND (reference sequence). This CDR3 has 15 residues. CDR3 amino acids: CASSIKVRGRDGYTF. The CDR3 DNA is TGTGCCAGTAGTATAAAAGTTCGGGGGCGCGATGGCTACACCTTC.

CDR3 coding DNA: TGTGCCAGCAGCTTAACAATCCGGCCAGATACGCAGTATTTT. Translated, it gives CASSLTIRPDTQYF. This chain uses TRBV7-3 with TRBJ2-3; no clear D. Germline CDR1 is SGHTA and CDR2 is FQGTGA. The CDR3 has 14 amino acids. V was clipped by 0 bases and J by 4 bases, with 8 bases between them. The full variable domain, in which reference TRBV7-3 and TRBJ2-3 provide the parts outside the CDR3, is GAGVSQTPSNKVTEKGKYVELRCDPISGHTALYWYRQSLGQGPEFLIYFQGTGAADDSGLPNDRFFAVRPEGSVSTLKIQRTERGDSAVYLCASSLTIRPDTQYFGPGTRLTVL.

The chain has TRBV19 and TRBJ2-3; tentatively, D is TRBD1 (6 bases). The V and J ends lost 2 bases and 4 bases respectively, with 13 bases between them. Germline V gene data show CDR1 as LNHDA and CDR2 as SQIVND (reference sequence). The CDR3 extends over 15 amino acids. The CDR3 DNA reads TGTGCCAGTAGTATAACAGGGCCTCGTTCAGATACGCAGTATTTT. Translation: CASSITGPRSDTQYF.

This clone was counted once. This chain joins TRBV19 and TRBJ1-5; D gene ambiguous. V was pared by 5 bases and J by 6 bases, with 14 bases between. The germline V gene encodes CDR1 LNHDA and CDR2 SQIVND (reference sequence). This CDR3 comprises 14 residues. CDR3 protein: CASSPRTGFQPQHF. As DNA, the CDR3 is TGTGCCAGTAGTCCGCGGACGGGATTTCAGCCCCAGCATTTT.

The J gene is TRBJ1-2, the V gene TRBV19, with D uncertain. V shed 7 bases and J shed 8 bases, with 23 bases lying between them. Germline CDR1 reads LNHDA; CDR2 reads SQIVND (reference sequence). The CDR3 spans 15 residues. Here the CDR3 DNA reads TGTGCCAGTATATTATCACCTTGGCTCCCGGTGGGCTACACCTTC. Its protein is CASILSPWLPVGYTF. The whole variable domain, remainder taken from reference TRBV19 and TRBJ1-2, is DGGITQSPKYLFRKEGQNVTLSCEQNLNHDAMYWYRQDPGQGLRLIYYSQIVNDFQKGDIAEGYSVSREKKESFPLTVTSAQKNPTAFYLCASILSPWLPVGYTFGSGTRLTVV.

This chain uses TRBV9 with TRBJ2-3; D remains ambiguous. Trimming took off 0 bases at V and 6 bases at J, with 14 bases between the two ends. Germline values: CDR1 SGDLS, CDR2 YYNGEE. This CDR3 has 15 amino acids. This chain's CDR3 is CASSVDSLTGDTQYF. The CDR3 region has the DNA TGTGCCAGCAGCGTAGACTCGCTGACTGGGGATACGCAGTATTTT.

The V gene is TRBV5-1, the J gene TRBJ2-1; 10 nucleotides agree with TRBD2. The ends lost 4 bases at V and 6 bases at J; junction bases unmatched: 10. The CDR3 covers 16 residues. In germline, CDR1 is SGHRS, CDR2 YFSETQ. The CDR3 protein is CASSIPSGSLFNEQFF. As DNA, the CDR3 is TGCGCCAGCAGCATTCCTAGCGGGAGCCTGTTCAATGAGCAGTTCTTC.

The chain recombines TRBV30 with TRBJ2-7; TRBD2 aligns across 10 bases. V was pared by 0 bases and J by 7 bases, with 9 bases of the junction left unmatched. The germline V gene has CDR1 GTSNPN and CDR2 SVGIG (reference sequence). There are 15 residues in the CDR3. The CDR3 nucleotides read TGTGCCTGGAGTGTACTGGGACTAGCGAGCAAGGAGCAGTACTTC. As protein: CAWSVLGLASKEQYF.

The V gene is TRBV7-9, the J gene TRBJ1-2; TRBD1 matches at 7 bases. This CDR3 contains 14 residues. The germline CDR1 and CDR2 sequences are SEHNR and FQNEAQ (reference sequence). The trim removed 6 bases at V and 2 bases at J, leaving 6 bases unmatched. The CDR3 nucleotides read TGTGCCAGCAGGGGCGGACAGGAAAACTATGGCTACACCTTC. Protein: CASRGGQENYGYTF.

V and J are TRBV7-2 and TRBJ2-7; 7 nucleotides agree with TRBD1. V lost 3 bases, J lost 4 bases, and 12 bases stayed unmatched. The CDR3 is made up of 16 amino acids. Germline assignment: CDR1 SGHTA and CDR2 FQGNSA. CDR3 bases: TGTGCCAGCAGCTTGGTTGGGGTACAGGGGTCGTACGAGCAGTACTTC. It is translated as CASSLVGVQGSYEQYF.

The chain is built from TRBV28 and TRBJ1-1; no clear D. The germline V gene encodes CDR1 MDHEN and CDR2 SYDVKM. CDR3 length: 12 amino acids. Trimming pared 6 bases from V and 5 bases from J, leaving 10 bases between. This CDR3 is CASSLSRTEAFF. CDR3 DNA sequence: TGTGCCAGCAGCCTCAGTAGGACTGAAGCTTTCTTT.

This rearrangement joins TRBV18 to TRBJ1-3; no firm D call. This CDR3 region has 13 residues. Germline CDR1 KGHSH, CDR2 LQKENI. V lost 6 bases to trimming and J lost 3 bases, with 9 bases between them. The CDR3 sequence: CASSPPFGNTIYF. CDR3 coding DNA: TGTGCCAGCTCGCCCCCTTTTGGAAACACCATATATTTT. Drawing the rest from reference TRBV18 and TRBJ1-3, the complete variable domain is NAGVMQNPRHLVRRRGQEARLRCSPMKGHSHVYWYRQLPEEGLKFMVYLQKENIIDESGMPKERFSAEFPKEGPSILRIQQVVRGDSAAYFCASSPPFGNTIYFGEGSWLTVV.

With regard to this clone: Other DNA sequences of this sample code for an identical CDR3. This sequence joins TRBV5-1 and TRBJ2-7; maybe TRBD1 (6 bases). The germline gives CDR1 SGHRS, CDR2 YFSETQ. V dropped 4 bases and J dropped 0 bases, with 14 bases sitting between them. The CDR3 has 15 residues. The CDR3 region is CASSPGTLSSYEQYF. CDR3 bases: TGCGCCAGCAGCCCAGGGACATTGAGCTCCTACGAGCAGTACTTC.

This sequence joins TRBV19 and TRBJ1-2; maybe TRBD1 (6 bases). Trimming took 4 bases from V and 8 from J, leaving 17 bases between them. The CDR3 contains 14 residues. From germline, CDR1 is LNHDA and CDR2 SQIVND (reference sequence). The DNA of the CDR3 is TGTGCCAGTAGTACCTTGACAGGTTCGGCGGGCTACACCTTC. Protein sequence: CASSTLTGSAGYTF.

This CDR3 is CASSRGRAITDTQYF. The CDR3 nucleotides are TGTGCCAGCAGTCGCGGGAGGGCCATAACAGATACGCAGTATTTT. J is TRBJ2-3 and V is TRBV28; TRBD2 agrees at 9 bases. The J segment lost 3 bases and the V segment lost 5 bases, leaving 6 bases of the junction unmatched. Germline CDR1 is MDHEN and CDR2 is SYDVKM. The CDR3 is 15 amino acids.

V gene TRBV25-1 combines with J gene TRBJ1-5; D not certain. V dropped 0 bases and J dropped 6 bases, with 15 bases sitting between them. Germline lookup yields CDR1 MGHDK and CDR2 SYGVNS. CDR3 length: 16 amino acids. CDR3 residues: CASSEYSERESQPQHF. The CDR3 bases are TGTGCCAGCAGTGAATATTCGGAGAGGGAGAGTCAGCCCCAGCATTTT.

The J gene is TRBJ2-1, the V gene TRBV27; the match to TRBD1 covers 9 bases. V lost 6 bases, J lost 2 bases, and 5 bases stayed unmatched. Germline CDR1 reads MNHEY; CDR2 reads SMNVEV (reference sequence). The CDR3 consists of 15 residues. As DNA, the CDR3 is TGTGCCAGCAGCCCACAGGGGGCCACCTACAATGAGCAGTTCTTC. Translated: CASSPQGATYNEQFF.

Notes on this clone: Other DNA sequences within the sample encode an identical CDR3. The rearrangement uses TRBV9 and TRBJ2-1; D is uncertain. Trimming pared 0 bases from V and 7 bases from J, leaving 11 bases between. CDR3 length: 14 amino acids. Per the germline V gene, CDR1 is SGDLS and CDR2 is YYNGEE. The CDR3 nucleotides are TGTGCCAGCAGCGTAGGCCCGGTAGGGAATGAGCAGTTCTTC. This codes for CASSVGPVGNEQFF.

V is TRBV28 and J is TRBJ2-2, with 7 nucleotides matching TRBD2. Trimming took 5 bases from V and 2 from J; bases not matched to a gene: 2. Germline CDR1 MDHEN, CDR2 SYDVKM. The CDR3 contains 14 residues. DNA for the CDR3: TGTGCCAGCAGTCTAGCGGCAAACACCGGGGAGCTGTTTTTT. Translating gives CASSLAANTGELFF.

V gene TRBV9 combines with J gene TRBJ2-5; 10 bases map to TRBD1. Trimming removed 3 bases from V and 4 bases from J; junction bases left unmatched: 6. Per germline, CDR1 SGDLS and CDR2 YYNGEE. This CDR3 comprises 15 residues. The CDR3 DNA reads TGTGCCAGCAGCGCCGTTGGACAGGGGGGAGAGACCCAGTACTTC. Protein sequence: CASSAVGQGGETQYF.

CDR3 DNA sequence: TGTGCCAGTTCCGGGACAGGGGGTATTGGCTACACCTTC. Its translation is CASSGTGGIGYTF. V and J are TRBV2 and TRBJ1-2; the match to TRBD1 covers 11 bases. The J segment lost 7 bases and the V segment lost 9 bases, leaving 7 bases of the junction unmatched. The CDR3 has 13 residues. Germline V gene data show CDR1 as SNHLY and CDR2 as FYNNEI.

The genes are TRBV19 and TRBJ1-3, with no clear D. The germline CDR1 and CDR2 sequences are LNHDA and SQIVND (reference sequence). Trimming cost V 4 bases and J 0 bases, with 10 bases left between them. The CDR3 length is 15 residues. The CDR3 DNA sequence: TGTGCCAGTAGTAACTCTTGGAGCTCTGGAAACACCATATATTTT. Its protein product is CASSNSWSSGNTIYF.